The clone carrying this TCR beta chain was found a few times. Its antigen is undetermined. The data were taken from a study of naive and memory T cell subsets. Study outcomes and limitations: Far more TCRs reportedly came from tuberculin skin test site biopsies.

Treatment meaning: skin biopsy from PPD injection site in Mantoux-positive individual. A UMI-containing oligonucleotide was joined by 3' ligation to the TCR cDNA template. Cells were not sorted; total RNA input targeted roughly 1 to 1000 ng. Four PCR rounds used nested alpha and beta constant region primers plus the SP2 primer. MiXCR, applied by TCRdb to the UMI-ligation and nested PCR reads, yields one record per CDR3 protein. The table has around 31,000 distinct CDR3 sequences, 6.5% to 8% seen once. The source was skin, collected from a tuberculin skin test site. This receptor was obtained from an adult in good health.

In nucleotides, the CDR3 is TGCGCCAGCAGCCAGGCCGGGACAGGCTCCACTGAAGCTTTCTTT. Its protein is CASSQAGTGSTEAFF. The V and J genes are TRBV5-1 and TRBJ1-1; 8 bases align to TRBD1. The CDR3 loop spans 15 amino acids. Germline-derived CDR1 and CDR2 are SGHRS and YFSETQ. Losses at the gene ends were 4 bases for V and 4 bases for J; bases not matched to a gene: 9. The variable domain in full, completed from reference TRBV5-1 and TRBJ1-1, reads KAGVTQTPRYLIKTRGQQVTLSCSPISGHRSVSWYQQTPGQGLQFLFEYFSETQRNKGNFPGRFSGRQFSNSRSEMNVSTLELGDSALYLCASSQAGTGSTEAFFGQGTRLTVV.